This T cell receptor beta chain emerged from a study of regulatory T cells in long-lasting Graves disease. The V and J ends lost 2 bases and 0 bases respectively, with 8 bases between them. Looked up from germline, CDR1 is LGHNA and CDR2 is YNFKEQ. This CDR3 contains 15 residues. Through Arm-PCR of CDR3 regions and iRepertoire HTBI primers, TCR beta libraries were built. TCRdb fed the multiplex PCR reads into MiXCR, producing one record per CDR3 protein. The sample consists of about 340,000 distinct CDR3 sequences, around a fifth of them appearing once. Indicated time point: persistent/refractory GD, antithyroid drugs over 5 years with positive TRAb. Preparation of the TCR library used RNA extracted from PBMCs. This clonotype was counted a few times.

The sample consisted of peripheral blood mononuclear cells (PBMCs), taken when the disease was refractory, from a patient treated with antithyroid drugs. The V and J genes are TRBV4-2 and TRBJ2-4; D is undetermined. This receptor was taken from a female donor with Graves disease. The CDR3 DNA is TGTGCCAGCAGCCAATCTTCTTTAGCCAAAAACATTCAGTACTTC. Protein product: CASSQSSLAKNIQYF.